Described below is a single T cell receptor (beta chain) sequence and its context. Looked up from germline, CDR1 is SGHAT and CDR2 is FQNNGV. This CDR3 region has 15 residues. V dropped 5 bases and J dropped 1; count of bases not matched to a gene: 8. Before thyroid surgery, none of the patients had received any treatment. The sample comes from a study of metastatic and nonmetastatic thyroid tumors. TCRdb re-called clones from the PCR reads using MiXCR. The table shows roughly 32,000 clones, with 18% occurring only once. The TCR was taken from a female donor with papillary thyroid cancer or a benign thyroid nodule (not recorded which). Some clones in this sample may be carry-over from other donors' samples. The chain combines TRBV11-2 with TRBJ2-7; 7 nucleotides align to TRBD1. Specimen: blood. The DNA of the CDR3 is TGTGCCAGCAGCCCCCTTGGGACAGTATCCTACGAGCAGTACTTC. This translates into CASSPLGTVSYEQYF.